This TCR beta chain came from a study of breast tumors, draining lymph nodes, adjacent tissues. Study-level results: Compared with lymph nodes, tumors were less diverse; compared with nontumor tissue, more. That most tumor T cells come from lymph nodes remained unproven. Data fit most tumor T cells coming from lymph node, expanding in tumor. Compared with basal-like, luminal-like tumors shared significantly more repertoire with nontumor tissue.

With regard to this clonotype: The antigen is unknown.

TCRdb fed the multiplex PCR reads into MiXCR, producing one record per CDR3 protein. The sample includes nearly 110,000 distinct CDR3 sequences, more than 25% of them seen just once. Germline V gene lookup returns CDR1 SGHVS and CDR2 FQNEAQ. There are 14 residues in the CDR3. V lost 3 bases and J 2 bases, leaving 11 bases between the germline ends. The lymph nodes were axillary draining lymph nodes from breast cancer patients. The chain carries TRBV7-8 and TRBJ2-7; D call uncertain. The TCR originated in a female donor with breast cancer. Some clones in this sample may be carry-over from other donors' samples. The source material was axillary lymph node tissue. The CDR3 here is CASSLLRAAYEQYF. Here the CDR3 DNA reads TGTGCCAGCAGCTTGCTTAGGGCCGCCTACGAGCAGTACTTC.